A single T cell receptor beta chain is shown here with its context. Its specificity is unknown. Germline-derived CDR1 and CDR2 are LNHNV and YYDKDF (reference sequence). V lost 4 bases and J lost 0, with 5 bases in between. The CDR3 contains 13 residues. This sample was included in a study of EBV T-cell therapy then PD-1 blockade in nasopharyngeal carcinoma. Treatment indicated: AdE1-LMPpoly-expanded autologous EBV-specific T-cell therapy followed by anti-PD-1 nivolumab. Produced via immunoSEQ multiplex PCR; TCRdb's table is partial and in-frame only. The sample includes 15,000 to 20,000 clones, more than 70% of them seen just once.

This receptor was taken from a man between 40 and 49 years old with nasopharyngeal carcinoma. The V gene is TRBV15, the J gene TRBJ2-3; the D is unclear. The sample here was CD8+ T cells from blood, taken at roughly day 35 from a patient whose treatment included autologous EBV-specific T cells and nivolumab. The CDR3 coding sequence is TGTGCCACCAGCATCGATAGCACAGATACGCAGTATTTT. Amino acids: CATSIDSTDTQYF.